This TCR beta chain originates from a study of T cell clonotyping in hematopoietic cell transplantation. Whole-study findings and limits: Graft donor and pretransplant recipient Inverse Simpson Index values predicted broader posttransplant TCR diversity.

Recipient blood drawn about 28 days pretransplant and days 30, 100, 180 after. With regard to this clone: Its antigen is unidentified.

V lost 5 bases and J 2 bases, leaving 7 bases between the germline ends. CDR3 length: 13 residues. CDR1 is MNHNY, CDR2 SVGAGI, per germline (reference sequence). Method: immunoSEQ multiplex PCR; TCRdb's copy keeps in-frame clones and lacks some. The sample contains 12,000 to 15,000 clones, more than 75% of which appear only once. This TCR derives from a male patient aged 50 to 59 who had an allogeneic stem cell transplant from an unrelated donor, so T cells may come from the graft donor. Some clones in this sample may be carry-over from other donors' samples. This rearrangement joins TRBV6-6 to TRBJ1-3; D gene uncertain. This material consisted of PBMCs, taken 100 days after allogeneic stem cell transplant. This CDR3 is CASSNRTGNTIYF. Written as DNA, the CDR3 is TGTGCCAGCAGTAATAGGACTGGAAACACCATATATTTT.